The 2 T cell receptor beta chains in this list originate from one sample, sequenced in a study of T cell responses to AZD1222 COVID-19 vaccine. TCRdb's table, derived via immunoSEQ multiplex PCR, lists solely in-frame clones and lacks some. The data contain about 160,000 clones, about 90% of them singletons. The material was peripheral blood, obtained on day 0 of AZD1222 vaccination. The receptors derive from an adult in good health.

This chain links TRBV7-2 with TRBJ1-1; D possibly corresponds to TRBD1 (5 bases). Germline-derived CDR1 and CDR2 are SGHTA and FQGNSA. This CDR3 is 13 amino acids long. V lost 3 bases to trimming and J lost 3 bases, with 8 bases between them. CDR3 loop: CASSFGHYTEAFF. For the CDR3, the DNA is TGTGCCAGCAGCTTCGGACACTACACTGAAGCTTTCTTT.

J is TRBJ1-1 and V is TRBV6-5; 8 bases match TRBD1. CDR1 is MNHEY, CDR2 SVGAGI, per germline. V was clipped by 0 bases and J by 3 bases; unmatched bases: 3. This CDR3 contains 15 residues. CDR3 DNA sequence: TGTGCCAGCAGTTACTCGAACAGGGGGGACACTGAAGCTTTCTTT. Protein: CASSYSNRGDTEAFF.